This TCR beta chain was retrieved from a study of Ad26.COV2.S vaccination and SARS-CoV-2 variants. As concerns this clone: Its antigen is not identified.

Regarding treatment: around 19 received Ad26.COV2.S at low or high dose, single or two shots; about five received placebo; per-sample allocation not given. Collection of the samples took place on day 63 after the first injection of vaccine or placebo. TCRdb's table, derived via immunoSEQ multiplex PCR, lists solely in-frame clones and lacks some. The sample consists of 350,000 to 600,000 clones, 80% to 90% of them appearing once. Study-wide findings and caveats: Whether participants received vaccine or placebo, their non-spike TCR breadth was similar.

The input for sequencing was peripheral blood, taken in a trial of Ad26.COV2.S vaccine versus placebo. The TCR sequence derives from a person aged 18-65 years who received the Ad26.COV2.S COVID-19 vaccine or a placebo.

The CDR3 DNA sequence: TGTGCCAGCAGCAAAGGACAGGGGCTCACAGATACGCAGTATTTT. Its translation: CASSKGQGLTDTQYF. The rearrangement uses TRBV21-1 and TRBJ2-3; the DNA was not compared with TRBD1, the D call given in the table. TRBV21-1 is a pseudogene. The CDR3 spans 15 residues.